The source of this T cell receptor beta chain is a study of cytomegalovirus exposure and HLA in healthy donors. With regard to this clone: The antigen remains undetermined.

60 Vbeta and 13 Jbeta primers were used in PCR. Produced via immunoSEQ multiplex PCR; TCRdb's table is partial and in-frame only. The sample shows about 140,000 clones, around 77% of them seen only once. The study's findings and limits: Differences between HLA loci emerged in a later analysis of TCR association rates, with DRB1 most and HLA-C fewest. A later analysis associated under 20,000 TCR beta sequences with HLA alleles at a 0.05 false discovery rate. With further analysis later on, most CMV-associated TCR beta chains appeared HLA-restricted.

CDR3 size: 13 residues. Germline-derived CDR1 and CDR2 are SGHTA and FQGNSA. Trimming took 5 bases from V and 4 from J, leaving 9 bases between them. The clonotype comes from a woman in her forties or fifties in good health and CMV-seronegative. The genes are TRBV7-2 and TRBJ1-3, with D perhaps matching TRBD1 (5 bases). The sequenced sample was PBMCs. CDR3 residues: CASSQGRGNTIYF. The CDR3 nucleotides read TGTGCCAGCAGCCAGGGCAGGGGAAACACCATATATTTT.